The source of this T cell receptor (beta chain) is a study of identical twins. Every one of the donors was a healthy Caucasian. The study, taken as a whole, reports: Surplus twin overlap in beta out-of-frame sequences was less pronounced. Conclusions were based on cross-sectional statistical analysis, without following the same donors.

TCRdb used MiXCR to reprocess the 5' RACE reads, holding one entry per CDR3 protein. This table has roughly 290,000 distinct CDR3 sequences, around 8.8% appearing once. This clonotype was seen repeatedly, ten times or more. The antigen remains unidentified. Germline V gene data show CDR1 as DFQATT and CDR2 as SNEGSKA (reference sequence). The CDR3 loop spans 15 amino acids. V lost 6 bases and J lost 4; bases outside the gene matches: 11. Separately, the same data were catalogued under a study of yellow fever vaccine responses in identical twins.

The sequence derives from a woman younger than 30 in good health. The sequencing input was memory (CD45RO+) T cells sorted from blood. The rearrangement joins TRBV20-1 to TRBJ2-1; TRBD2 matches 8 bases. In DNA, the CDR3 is TGCAGTGCCCTCGAACTAGCGGAGCCTTACAATGAGCAGTTCTTC. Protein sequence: CSALELAEPYNEQFF.